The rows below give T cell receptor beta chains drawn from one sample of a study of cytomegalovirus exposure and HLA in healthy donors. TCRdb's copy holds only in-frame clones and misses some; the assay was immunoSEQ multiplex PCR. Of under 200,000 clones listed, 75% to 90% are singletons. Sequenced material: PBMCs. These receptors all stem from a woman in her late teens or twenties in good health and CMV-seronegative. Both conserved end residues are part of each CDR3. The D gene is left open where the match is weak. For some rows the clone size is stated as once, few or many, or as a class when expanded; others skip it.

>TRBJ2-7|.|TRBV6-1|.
CASSSQGYEQYF
TGTGCCAGCAGTTCCCAGGGCTACGAGCAGTACTTC
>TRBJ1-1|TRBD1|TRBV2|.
CASSMTGVNTEAFF
TGTGCCAGCAGTATGACAGGGGTGAACACTGAAGCTTTCTTT
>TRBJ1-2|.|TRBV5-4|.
CASSLDPRGANYGYTF
TGTGCCAGCAGCTTAGATCCTCGGGGGGCGAACTATGGCTACACCTTC
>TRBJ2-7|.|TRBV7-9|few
CASSLREIGNEQYF
TGTGCCAGCAGCTTGAGGGAGATCGGGAACGAGCAGTACTTC
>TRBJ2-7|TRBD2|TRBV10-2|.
CASSPPGGLGSYEQYF
TGCGCCAGCAGTCCTCCGGGGGGACTAGGATCCTACGAGCAGTACTTC
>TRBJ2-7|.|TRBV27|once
CASSLGRDYEQYF
TGTGCCAGCAGTTTAGGCAGGGACTACGAGCAGTACTTC
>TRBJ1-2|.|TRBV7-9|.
CSSSLGLGGGIYGYTF
TGTTCCAGCAGCTTAGGACTGGGGGGGGGAATCTATGGCTACACCTTC
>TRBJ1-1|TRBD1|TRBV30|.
CAWSRLGTANTEAFF
TGTGCCTGGAGCCGACTAGGGACAGCCAACACTGAAGCTTTCTTT
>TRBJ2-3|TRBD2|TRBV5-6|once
CASSVSGGGGTQYF
TGTGCCAGCAGCGTTAGCGGGGGAGGGGGAACGCAGTATTTT
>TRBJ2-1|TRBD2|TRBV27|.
CASILIAGGINEQFF
TGTGCCAGCATATTAATAGCGGGAGGGATAAATGAGCAGTTCTTC
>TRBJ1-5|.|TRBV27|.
CASRIGGSNQPQHF
TGTGCCAGCAGGATCGGGGGTAGCAATCAGCCCCAGCATTTT
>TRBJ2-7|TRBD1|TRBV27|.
CASSLGQSYEQYF
TGTGCCAGCAGCTTGGGACAGTCCTACGAGCAGTACTTC
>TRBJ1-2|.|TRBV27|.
CASSRSGPGQGGIYGYTF
TGTGCCAGCAGTAGGTCGGGACCGGGACAAGGGGGAATATATGGCTACACCTTC
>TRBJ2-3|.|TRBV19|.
CASQTQAGVDTQYF
TGTGCCAGTCAAACACAGGCTGGGGTGGATACGCAGTATTTT
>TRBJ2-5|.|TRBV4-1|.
CASSLTPLLQETQYF
TGCGCCAGCAGCCTCACCCCACTGTTACAAGAGACCCAGTACTTC
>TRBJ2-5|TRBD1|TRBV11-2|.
CASSRGDRGGETQYF
TGTGCCAGCAGCCGCGGGGACAGGGGGGGTGAGACCCAGTACTTC
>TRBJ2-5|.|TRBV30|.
CAWSVHKETQYF
TGTGCCTGGAGTGTACATAAGGAGACCCAGTACTTC
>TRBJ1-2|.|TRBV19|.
CASSKDSPYGYTF
TGTGCCAGTAGTAAGGACAGCCCCTATGGCTACACCTTC
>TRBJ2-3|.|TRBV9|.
CASSVSPQASTDTQYF
TGTGCCAGCAGCGTTTCCCCCCAGGCTAGCACAGATACGCAGTATTTT
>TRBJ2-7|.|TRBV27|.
CASSTGVNEQYF
TGTGCCAGCAGCACGGGAGTCAACGAGCAGTACTTC
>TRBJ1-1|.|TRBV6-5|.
CASSSRSLGAFF
TGTGCCAGCAGTTCCAGGTCTCTTGGCGCTTTCTTT
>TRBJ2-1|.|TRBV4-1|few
CASSQVGLASPYNEQFF
TGCGCCAGCAGCCAAGTAGGGCTAGCGTCGCCCTACAATGAGCAGTTCTTC
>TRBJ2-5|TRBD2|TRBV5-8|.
CASSLFLAGEETQYF
TGTGCCAGCAGCTTGTTTCTAGCGGGAGAAGAGACCCAGTACTTC
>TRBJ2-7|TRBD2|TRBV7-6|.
CASSWTSGLGEQYF
TGTGCCAGCAGCTGGACTAGCGGGTTGGGCGAGCAGTACTTC
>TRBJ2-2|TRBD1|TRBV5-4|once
CASSSVGGQGTGELFF
TGTGCCAGCAGCTCAGTTGGCGGACAGGGGACCGGGGAGCTGTTTTTT
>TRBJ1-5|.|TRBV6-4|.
CASSSQGSQPQHF
TGTGCCAGCAGTTCACAGGGAAGTCAGCCCCAGCATTTT
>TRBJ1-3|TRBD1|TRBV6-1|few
CASSSDRAGNTIYF
TGTGCCAGCAGCTCCGACAGGGCTGGAAACACCATATATTTT
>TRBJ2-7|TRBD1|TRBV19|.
CASSIGTGAPSYEQYF
TGTGCCAGTAGTATCGGGACAGGGGCCCCTTCCTACGAGCAGTACTTC
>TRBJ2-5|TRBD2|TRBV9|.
CASSVASGRETQYF
TGTGCCAGCAGCGTAGCTAGCGGGAGGGAGACCCAGTACTTC
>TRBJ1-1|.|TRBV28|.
CASSFPQGFTEAFF
TGTGCCAGCAGTTTCCCGCAGGGGTTCACTGAAGCTTTCTTT
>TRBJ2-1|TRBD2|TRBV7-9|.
CASSPSTGGPYNEQFF
TGTGCCAGCAGCCCATCAACGGGGGGGCCCTACAATGAGCAGTTCTTC
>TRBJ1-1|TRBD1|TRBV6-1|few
CASSEGTGYTEAFF
TGTGCCAGCAGTGAAGGGACAGGGTATACTGAAGCTTTCTTT
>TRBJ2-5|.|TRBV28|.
CASSPQARETQYF
TGTGCCAGCAGTCCACAGGCAAGGGAGACCCAGTACTTC
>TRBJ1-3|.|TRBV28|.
CASNGEVLSGNTIYF
TGTGCCAGTAACGGCGAGGTTTTATCTGGAAACACCATATATTTT
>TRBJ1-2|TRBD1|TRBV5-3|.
CARSGTGQGNYGYTF
TGTGCCAGAAGCGGAACGGGACAGGGGAACTATGGCTACACCTTC
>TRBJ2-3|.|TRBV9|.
CASSVDPRGTDTQYF
TGTGCCAGCAGCGTAGATCCTAGGGGAACAGATACGCAGTATTTT
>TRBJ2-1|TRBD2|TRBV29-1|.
CSVAANSGPYNEQFF
TGCAGCGTTGCGGCGAATAGCGGGCCCTACAATGAGCAGTTCTTC
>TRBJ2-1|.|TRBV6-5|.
CASSFNGRDEQFF
TGTGCCAGCAGTTTTAACGGGCGGGATGAGCAGTTCTTC
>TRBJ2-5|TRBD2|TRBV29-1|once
CSVEDGSGSETQYF
TGCAGCGTTGAAGATGGGAGCGGGAGTGAGACCCAGTACTTC
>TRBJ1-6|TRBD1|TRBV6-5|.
CASTPDRGNSPLHF
TGTGCCAGCACCCCTGACAGGGGAAATTCACCCCTCCACTTT
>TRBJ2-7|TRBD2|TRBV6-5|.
CAVRPGLASYEQYF
TGTGCCGTAAGGCCGGGACTAGCGTCCTACGAGCAGTACTTC
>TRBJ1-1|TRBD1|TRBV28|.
CASVDRANEAFF
TGTGCCAGCGTGGACAGGGCGAATGAAGCTTTCTTT
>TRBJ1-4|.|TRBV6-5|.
CATRRGRVEKLFF
TGTGCCACCAGAAGGGGCCGGGTGGAAAAACTGTTTTTT
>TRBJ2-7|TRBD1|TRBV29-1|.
CSVEWGTEPYEQYF
TGCAGCGTTGAATGGGGGACAGAACCCTACGAGCAGTACTTC
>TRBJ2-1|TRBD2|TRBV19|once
CASSIPLRTSGRDNEQFF
TGTGCCAGTAGTATACCCCTACGGACTAGCGGGAGGGACAATGAGCAGTTCTTC
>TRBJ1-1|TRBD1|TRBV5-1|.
CASSFTKPYRGLTEAFF
TGCGCCAGCAGCTTTACCAAACCCTACAGGGGGCTCACTGAAGCTTTCTTT
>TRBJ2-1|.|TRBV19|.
CASTWLGGRGGNEQFF
TGTGCCAGTACTTGGCTGGGCGGGAGAGGGGGCAATGAGCAGTTCTTC
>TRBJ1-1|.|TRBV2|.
CASSGVTEAFF
TGTGCCAGCAGCGGGGTCACTGAAGCTTTCTTT
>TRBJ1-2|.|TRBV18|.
CASSPTNSFNYGYTF
TGTGCCAGCTCACCAACGAACAGCTTTAACTATGGCTACACCTTC
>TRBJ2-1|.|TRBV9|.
CASSVVAGHGGNEQFF
TGTGCCAGCAGCGTAGTGGCCGGACACGGAGGGAATGAGCAGTTCTTC
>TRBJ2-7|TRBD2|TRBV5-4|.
CASSPNSGRVQYEQYF
TGTGCCAGCAGCCCGAATAGCGGGAGAGTCCAATACGAGCAGTACTTC
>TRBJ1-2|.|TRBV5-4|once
CASSLGAEEAYGYTF
TGTGCCAGCAGCTTGGGGGCGGAGGAGGCCTATGGCTACACCTTC